This TCR beta chain was sequenced for a study of shared clonotypes between healthy human individuals. Study details: In total, the donors were two women and a few men aged 18 to 49.

In replicate PCRs of sorted subsets, about 200 ng DNA, 29,000 or so T cell genomes, was used. TCRdb's copy holds only in-frame clones and misses some; the assay was immunoSEQ multiplex PCR. Of some 2,100,000 clones in the sample, approximately 94% were seen once. Of note for this clone: Its antigen remains unknown.

Study-level results: Clonotypes not shared had lower generation probabilities than those common to all four donors. An expected dependence of interdonor clonotype sharing on sequencing depth was noted.

CD45RO-negative CD8 cells positively selected for CCR7 made up the naive population, which excluded terminally differentiated effector memory CD45RA+ cells. V was cut by 3 bases and J by 8 bases, with 8 bases left in between. There are 11 residues in the CDR3. Germline V lookup: CDR1 SGDLS, CDR2 YYNGEE. V usage is TRBV9 and J usage is TRBJ1-2; D uncertain. This clonotype originated in a man aged 18 to 29 in good health. Some clones in this sample may be carry-over from other donors' samples. The sequenced sample consisted of naive CD8+ T cells from PBMCs. DNA of the CDR3: TGTGCCAGCAGCGGGATCGGCGGCTACACCTTC. This gives the protein CASSGIGGYTF.